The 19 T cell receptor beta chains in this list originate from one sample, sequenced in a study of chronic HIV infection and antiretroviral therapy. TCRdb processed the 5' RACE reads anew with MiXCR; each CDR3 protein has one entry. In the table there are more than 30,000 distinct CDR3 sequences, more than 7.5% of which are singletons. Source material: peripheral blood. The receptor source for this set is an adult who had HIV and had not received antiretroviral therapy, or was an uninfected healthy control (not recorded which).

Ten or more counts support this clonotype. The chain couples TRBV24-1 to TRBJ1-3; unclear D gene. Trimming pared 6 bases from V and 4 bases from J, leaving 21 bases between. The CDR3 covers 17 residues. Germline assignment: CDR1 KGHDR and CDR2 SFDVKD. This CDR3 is CATSTVNQAVNGNTIYF. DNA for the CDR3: TGTGCCACCAGTACCGTTAACCAGGCGGTGAACGGAAACACCATATATTTT.

The CDR3 DNA sequence: TGTGCCAGCAGCAACCCCGGGACGGGCTACGAGCAGTACTTC. It yields the protein CASSNPGTGYEQYF. V gene TRBV7-9 combines with J gene TRBJ2-7; D is perhaps TRBD1 or TRBD2 (5 bases each). Germline V gene lookup returns CDR1 SEHNR and CDR2 FQNEAQ (reference sequence). The CDR3 loop spans 14 amino acids. The V end was cut by 5 bases, the J end by 3 bases, with 14 bases between.

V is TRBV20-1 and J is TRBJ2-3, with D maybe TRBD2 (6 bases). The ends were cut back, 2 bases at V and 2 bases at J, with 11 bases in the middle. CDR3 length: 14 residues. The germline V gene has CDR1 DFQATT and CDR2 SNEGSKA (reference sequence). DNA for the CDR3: TGCAGTGCTAGATTTGGGGGGAACACAGATACGCAGTATTTT. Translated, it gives CSARFGGNTDTQYF.

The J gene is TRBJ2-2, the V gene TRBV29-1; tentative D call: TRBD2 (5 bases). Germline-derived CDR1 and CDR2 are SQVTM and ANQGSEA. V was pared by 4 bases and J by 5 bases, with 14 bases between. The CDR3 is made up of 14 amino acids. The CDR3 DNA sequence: TGCAGCGTTGGAGGAGAGAGGGTTACCGGGGAGCTGTTTTTT. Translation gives CSVGGERVTGELFF.

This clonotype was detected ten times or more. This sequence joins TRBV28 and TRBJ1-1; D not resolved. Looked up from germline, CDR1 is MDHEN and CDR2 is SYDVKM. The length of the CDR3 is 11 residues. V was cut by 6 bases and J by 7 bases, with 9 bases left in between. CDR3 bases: TGTGCCAGCAGCCTGACATTTGAAGCTTTCTTT. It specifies CASSLTFEAFF.

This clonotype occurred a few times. The CDR3 bases are TGCAGTGCCGGGGGGCAGGTTAATGAAAAACTGTTTTTT. This gives the protein CSAGGQVNEKLFF. The rearrangement joins TRBV20-1 to TRBJ1-4, with D maybe TRBD1 (6 bases). Trimming removed 6 bases from V and 4 bases from J, with 12 bases in between. The length of the CDR3 is 13 residues. Germline V CDR1 and CDR2: DFQATT, SNEGSKA (reference sequence).

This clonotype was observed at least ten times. The CDR3 DNA reads TGCAGCGTACCCAGGACTAGGGGGGCGAACACCGGGGAGCTGTTTTTT. Amino acid sequence: CSVPRTRGANTGELFF. This rearrangement joins TRBV29-1 to TRBJ2-2; perhaps TRBD2 as D (7 bases). Trimming stripped 6 bases from V and 0 bases from J, with 17 bases between. From germline, CDR1 is SQVTM and CDR2 ANQGSEA. The CDR3 has 16 amino acids.

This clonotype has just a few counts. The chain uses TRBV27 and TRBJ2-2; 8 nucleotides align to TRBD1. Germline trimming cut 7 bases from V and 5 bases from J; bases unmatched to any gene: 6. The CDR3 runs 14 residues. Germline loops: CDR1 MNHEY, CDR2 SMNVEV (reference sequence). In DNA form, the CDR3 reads TGTGCCAGCAACTACAGGGGGGAGACCGGGGAGCTGTTTTTT. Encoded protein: CASNYRGETGELFF.

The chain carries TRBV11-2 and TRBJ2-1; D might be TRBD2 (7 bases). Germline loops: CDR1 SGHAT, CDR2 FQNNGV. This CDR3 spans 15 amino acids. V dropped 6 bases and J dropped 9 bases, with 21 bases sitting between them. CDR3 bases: TGTGCCAGCAGACATCTAGGGGGAGGGCCTTCTGAGCAGTTCTTC. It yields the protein CASRHLGGGPSEQFF.

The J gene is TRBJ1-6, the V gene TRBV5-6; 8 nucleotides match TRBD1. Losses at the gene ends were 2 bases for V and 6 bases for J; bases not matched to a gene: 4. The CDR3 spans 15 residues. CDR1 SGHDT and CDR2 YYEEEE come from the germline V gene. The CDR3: CASSFRDRPNSPLHF. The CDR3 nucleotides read TGTGCCAGCAGCTTCCGGGACAGGCCTAATTCACCCCTCCACTTT.

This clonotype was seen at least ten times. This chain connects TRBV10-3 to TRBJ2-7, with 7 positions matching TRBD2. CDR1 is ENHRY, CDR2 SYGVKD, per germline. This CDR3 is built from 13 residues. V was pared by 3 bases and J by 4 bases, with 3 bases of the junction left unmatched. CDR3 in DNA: TGTGCCATCAGTGATAGCGGGTCGTACGAGCAGTACTTC. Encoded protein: CAISDSGSYEQYF.

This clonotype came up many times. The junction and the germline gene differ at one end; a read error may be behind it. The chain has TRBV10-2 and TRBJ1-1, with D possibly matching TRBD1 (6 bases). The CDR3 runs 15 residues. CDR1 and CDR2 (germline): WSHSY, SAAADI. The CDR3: CASGEASGGHTEAFF. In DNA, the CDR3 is TGCGCCAGCGGTGAGGCTAGTGGGGGGCACACTGAAGCTTTCTTT.

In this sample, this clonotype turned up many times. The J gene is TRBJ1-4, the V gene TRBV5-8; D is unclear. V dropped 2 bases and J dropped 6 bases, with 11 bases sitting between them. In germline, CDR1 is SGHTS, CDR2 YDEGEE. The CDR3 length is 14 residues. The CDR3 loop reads CASSFPRLDEKLFF. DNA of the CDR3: TGTGCCAGCAGCTTCCCCAGACTAGATGAAAAACTGTTTTTT.

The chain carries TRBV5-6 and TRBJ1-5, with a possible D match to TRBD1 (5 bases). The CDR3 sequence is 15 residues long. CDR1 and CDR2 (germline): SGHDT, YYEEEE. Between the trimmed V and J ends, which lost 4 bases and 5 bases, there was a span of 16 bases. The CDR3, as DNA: TGTGCCAGCAGCCAGGGACGGGGGTGGGATCAGCCCCAGCATTTT. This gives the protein CASSQGRGWDQPQHF.

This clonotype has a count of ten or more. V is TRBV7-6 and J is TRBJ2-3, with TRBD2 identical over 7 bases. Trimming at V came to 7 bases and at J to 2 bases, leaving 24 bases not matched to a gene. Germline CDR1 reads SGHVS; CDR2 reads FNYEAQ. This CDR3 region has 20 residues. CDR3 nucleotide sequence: TGTGCCAGCACCGCCCCTGCGGGGGAAGGTCTATTCGTGGACACAGATACGCAGTATTTT. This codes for CASTAPAGEGLFVDTDTQYF. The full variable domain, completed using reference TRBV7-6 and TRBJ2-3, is GAGVSQSPRYKVTKRGQDVALRCDPISGHVSLYWYRQALGQGPEFLTYFNYEAQQDKSGLPNDRFSAERPEGSISTLTIQRTEQRDSAMYRCASTAPAGEGLFVDTDTQYFGPGTRLTVL.

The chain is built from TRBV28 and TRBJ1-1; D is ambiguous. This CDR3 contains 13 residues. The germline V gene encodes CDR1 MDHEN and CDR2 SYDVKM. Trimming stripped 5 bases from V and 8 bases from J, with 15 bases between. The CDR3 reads CASSRWEYSEAFF. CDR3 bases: TGTGCCAGCAGTCGATGGGAATACTCCGAAGCTTTCTTT.

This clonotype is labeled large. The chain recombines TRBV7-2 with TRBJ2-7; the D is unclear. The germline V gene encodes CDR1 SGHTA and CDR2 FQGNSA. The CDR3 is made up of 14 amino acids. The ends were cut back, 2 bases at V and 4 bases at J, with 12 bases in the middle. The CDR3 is CASSLRENSYEQYF. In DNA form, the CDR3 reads TGTGCCAGCAGCTTAAGGGAAAACTCTTACGAGCAGTACTTC. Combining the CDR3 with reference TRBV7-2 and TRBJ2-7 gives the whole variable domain GAGVSQSPSNKVTEKGKDVELRCDPISGHTALYWYRQSLGQGLEFLIYFQGNSAPDKSGLPSDRFSAERTGGSVSTLTIQRTQQEDSAVYLCASSLRENSYEQYFGPGTRLTVT.

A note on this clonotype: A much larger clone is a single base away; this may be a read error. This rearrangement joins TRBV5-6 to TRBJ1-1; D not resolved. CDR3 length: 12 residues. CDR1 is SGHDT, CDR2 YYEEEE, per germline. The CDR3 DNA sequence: TGTACCAGCAGCTTGGTCGGGAGAGAGGCTTTCTTT. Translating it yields CTSSLVGREAFF.

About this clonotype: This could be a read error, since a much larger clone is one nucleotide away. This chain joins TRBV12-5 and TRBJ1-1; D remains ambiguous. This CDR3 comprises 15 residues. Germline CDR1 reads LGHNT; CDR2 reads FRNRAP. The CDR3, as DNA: TGTGCTAGTGGTTTGGTACTCAGCCTCTACACTGAAGCTATCTTT. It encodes CASGLVLSLYTEAIF.